This note documents a single T cell receptor beta chain sequence. This specimen belongs to a study of T cells in Graves' hyperthyroidism and ophthalmopathy. Germline V gene lookup returns CDR1 PRHDT and CDR2 FYEKMQ (reference sequence). There are 15 residues in the CDR3. Trimming removed 0 bases at V and 6 bases at J, with 15 bases between. When ophthalmopathy did not progress within 18 months, Graves' hyperthyroidism was considered stable. Diagnoses rested on clinical symptoms, serum thyroxine and TRAb, thyroid ultrasound and orbital computed tomography. The TCR beta CDR3 regions underwent amplification using RNA transcripts as the source. When the TCR CDR3 underwent first-round RT-PCR, the HTBI primer set was used. MiXCR, applied by TCRdb to the multiplex PCR reads, yields one record per CDR3 protein. The sample consists of 470,000 or so distinct CDR3 sequences, around 20% of them appearing once.

The sequenced material came from blood. The sequence was collected from a man aged 18 to 30 with Graves' hyperthyroidism. The V call is TRBV13, the J call TRBJ2-7, with D possibly being TRBD2 (5 bases). CDR3 protein: CASSLGGRGIGEQYF. CDR3 in DNA: TGTGCCAGCAGCTTAGGGGGTCGGGGAATCGGCGAGCAGTACTTC.